Listed below are T cell receptor beta chains from one sample, sequenced in a study of T cell changes during pregnancy in multiple sclerosis. The method was immunoSEQ multiplex PCR; TCRdb's version includes in-frame clones alone and lacks a portion of them. The profile shows about 57,000 clones, 92% of them singletons. Source: CD4+ T cells from peripheral blood mononuclear cells, taken in the second trimester of pregnancy. The receptors shown here come from a female donor with multiple sclerosis, enrolled in a pregnancy study. CDR3s include the opening cysteine and the closing phenylalanine or tryptophan. A D gene is named only where the DNA matches it firmly.

d_call	j_call	v_call	cdr3_aa	cdr3_nt
TRBD1	TRBJ1-5	TRBV5-1	CASSPGQDQPQHF	TGCGCCAGCAGCCCAGGACAGGATCAGCCCCAGCATTTT
TRBD1	TRBJ1-3	TRBV13	CASSIGQGIHGNTIYF	TGTGCCAGCAGCATAGGACAGGGGATCCACGGAAACACCATATATTTT
TRBD1	TRBJ2-7	TRBV19	CASSIPGQVYEQYF	TGTGCCAGTAGTATACCCGGACAGGTATACGAGCAGTACTTC
-	TRBJ1-3	TRBV30	CAWSSGEIAGNTIYF	TGTGCCTGGAGTTCCGGGGAGATAGCCGGAAACACCATATATTTT
TRBD2	TRBJ2-3	TRBV7-9	CASSFGLADTQYF	TGTGCCAGCAGCTTTGGACTAGCAGATACGCAGTATTTT
TRBD1	TRBJ2-7	TRBV18	CASSSRQGNSYEQYF	TGTGCCAGCTCATCCCGACAGGGCAACTCCTACGAGCAGTACTTC
-	TRBJ1-4	TRBV6-1	CASSENLEEKLFF	TGTGCCAGCAGCGAGAACTTAGAGGAAAAACTGTTTTTT
-	TRBJ1-2	TRBV5-6	CASSLAPGGYGYTF	TGTGCCAGCAGCTTGGCGCCGGGGGGCTATGGCTACACCTTC
-	TRBJ2-7	TRBV30	CAWSGSIEQYF	TGTGCCTGGAGTGGTAGCATTGAGCAGTACTTC
-	TRBJ1-5	TRBV9	CASSSTGISNQPQHF	TGTGCCAGCAGCTCTACGGGGATTAGCAATCAGCCCCAGCATTTT
TRBD1	TRBJ2-2	TRBV5-1	CASSTPPRDSYTGELFF	TGCGCCAGCAGCACTCCACCCCGGGACAGCTACACCGGGGAGCTGTTTTTT
TRBD2	TRBJ2-7	TRBV28	CASSPRGGRYEQYF	TGTGCCAGCAGCCCCCGCGGGGGGAGGTACGAGCAGTACTTC
-	TRBJ1-3	TRBV18	CASSPRGSSGNTIYF	TGTGCCAGCTCCCCCCGCGGTTCCTCTGGAAACACCATATATTTT
-	TRBJ2-5	TRBV25-1	CASSEAGYGSKETQYF	TGTGCCAGCAGTGAAGCGGGGTACGGCTCCAAGGAGACCCAGTACTTC